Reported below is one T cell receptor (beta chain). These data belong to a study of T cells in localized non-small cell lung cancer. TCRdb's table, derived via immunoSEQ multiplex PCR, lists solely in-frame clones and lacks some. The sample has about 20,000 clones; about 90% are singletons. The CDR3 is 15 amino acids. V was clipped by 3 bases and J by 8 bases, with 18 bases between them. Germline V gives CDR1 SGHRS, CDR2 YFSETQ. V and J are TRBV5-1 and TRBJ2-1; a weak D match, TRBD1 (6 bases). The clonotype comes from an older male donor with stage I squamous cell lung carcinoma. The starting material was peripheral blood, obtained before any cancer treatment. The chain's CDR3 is CASSSLLGQTDEQFF. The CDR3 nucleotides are TGCGCCAGCAGCTCTTTATTAGGACAGACCGATGAGCAGTTCTTC.